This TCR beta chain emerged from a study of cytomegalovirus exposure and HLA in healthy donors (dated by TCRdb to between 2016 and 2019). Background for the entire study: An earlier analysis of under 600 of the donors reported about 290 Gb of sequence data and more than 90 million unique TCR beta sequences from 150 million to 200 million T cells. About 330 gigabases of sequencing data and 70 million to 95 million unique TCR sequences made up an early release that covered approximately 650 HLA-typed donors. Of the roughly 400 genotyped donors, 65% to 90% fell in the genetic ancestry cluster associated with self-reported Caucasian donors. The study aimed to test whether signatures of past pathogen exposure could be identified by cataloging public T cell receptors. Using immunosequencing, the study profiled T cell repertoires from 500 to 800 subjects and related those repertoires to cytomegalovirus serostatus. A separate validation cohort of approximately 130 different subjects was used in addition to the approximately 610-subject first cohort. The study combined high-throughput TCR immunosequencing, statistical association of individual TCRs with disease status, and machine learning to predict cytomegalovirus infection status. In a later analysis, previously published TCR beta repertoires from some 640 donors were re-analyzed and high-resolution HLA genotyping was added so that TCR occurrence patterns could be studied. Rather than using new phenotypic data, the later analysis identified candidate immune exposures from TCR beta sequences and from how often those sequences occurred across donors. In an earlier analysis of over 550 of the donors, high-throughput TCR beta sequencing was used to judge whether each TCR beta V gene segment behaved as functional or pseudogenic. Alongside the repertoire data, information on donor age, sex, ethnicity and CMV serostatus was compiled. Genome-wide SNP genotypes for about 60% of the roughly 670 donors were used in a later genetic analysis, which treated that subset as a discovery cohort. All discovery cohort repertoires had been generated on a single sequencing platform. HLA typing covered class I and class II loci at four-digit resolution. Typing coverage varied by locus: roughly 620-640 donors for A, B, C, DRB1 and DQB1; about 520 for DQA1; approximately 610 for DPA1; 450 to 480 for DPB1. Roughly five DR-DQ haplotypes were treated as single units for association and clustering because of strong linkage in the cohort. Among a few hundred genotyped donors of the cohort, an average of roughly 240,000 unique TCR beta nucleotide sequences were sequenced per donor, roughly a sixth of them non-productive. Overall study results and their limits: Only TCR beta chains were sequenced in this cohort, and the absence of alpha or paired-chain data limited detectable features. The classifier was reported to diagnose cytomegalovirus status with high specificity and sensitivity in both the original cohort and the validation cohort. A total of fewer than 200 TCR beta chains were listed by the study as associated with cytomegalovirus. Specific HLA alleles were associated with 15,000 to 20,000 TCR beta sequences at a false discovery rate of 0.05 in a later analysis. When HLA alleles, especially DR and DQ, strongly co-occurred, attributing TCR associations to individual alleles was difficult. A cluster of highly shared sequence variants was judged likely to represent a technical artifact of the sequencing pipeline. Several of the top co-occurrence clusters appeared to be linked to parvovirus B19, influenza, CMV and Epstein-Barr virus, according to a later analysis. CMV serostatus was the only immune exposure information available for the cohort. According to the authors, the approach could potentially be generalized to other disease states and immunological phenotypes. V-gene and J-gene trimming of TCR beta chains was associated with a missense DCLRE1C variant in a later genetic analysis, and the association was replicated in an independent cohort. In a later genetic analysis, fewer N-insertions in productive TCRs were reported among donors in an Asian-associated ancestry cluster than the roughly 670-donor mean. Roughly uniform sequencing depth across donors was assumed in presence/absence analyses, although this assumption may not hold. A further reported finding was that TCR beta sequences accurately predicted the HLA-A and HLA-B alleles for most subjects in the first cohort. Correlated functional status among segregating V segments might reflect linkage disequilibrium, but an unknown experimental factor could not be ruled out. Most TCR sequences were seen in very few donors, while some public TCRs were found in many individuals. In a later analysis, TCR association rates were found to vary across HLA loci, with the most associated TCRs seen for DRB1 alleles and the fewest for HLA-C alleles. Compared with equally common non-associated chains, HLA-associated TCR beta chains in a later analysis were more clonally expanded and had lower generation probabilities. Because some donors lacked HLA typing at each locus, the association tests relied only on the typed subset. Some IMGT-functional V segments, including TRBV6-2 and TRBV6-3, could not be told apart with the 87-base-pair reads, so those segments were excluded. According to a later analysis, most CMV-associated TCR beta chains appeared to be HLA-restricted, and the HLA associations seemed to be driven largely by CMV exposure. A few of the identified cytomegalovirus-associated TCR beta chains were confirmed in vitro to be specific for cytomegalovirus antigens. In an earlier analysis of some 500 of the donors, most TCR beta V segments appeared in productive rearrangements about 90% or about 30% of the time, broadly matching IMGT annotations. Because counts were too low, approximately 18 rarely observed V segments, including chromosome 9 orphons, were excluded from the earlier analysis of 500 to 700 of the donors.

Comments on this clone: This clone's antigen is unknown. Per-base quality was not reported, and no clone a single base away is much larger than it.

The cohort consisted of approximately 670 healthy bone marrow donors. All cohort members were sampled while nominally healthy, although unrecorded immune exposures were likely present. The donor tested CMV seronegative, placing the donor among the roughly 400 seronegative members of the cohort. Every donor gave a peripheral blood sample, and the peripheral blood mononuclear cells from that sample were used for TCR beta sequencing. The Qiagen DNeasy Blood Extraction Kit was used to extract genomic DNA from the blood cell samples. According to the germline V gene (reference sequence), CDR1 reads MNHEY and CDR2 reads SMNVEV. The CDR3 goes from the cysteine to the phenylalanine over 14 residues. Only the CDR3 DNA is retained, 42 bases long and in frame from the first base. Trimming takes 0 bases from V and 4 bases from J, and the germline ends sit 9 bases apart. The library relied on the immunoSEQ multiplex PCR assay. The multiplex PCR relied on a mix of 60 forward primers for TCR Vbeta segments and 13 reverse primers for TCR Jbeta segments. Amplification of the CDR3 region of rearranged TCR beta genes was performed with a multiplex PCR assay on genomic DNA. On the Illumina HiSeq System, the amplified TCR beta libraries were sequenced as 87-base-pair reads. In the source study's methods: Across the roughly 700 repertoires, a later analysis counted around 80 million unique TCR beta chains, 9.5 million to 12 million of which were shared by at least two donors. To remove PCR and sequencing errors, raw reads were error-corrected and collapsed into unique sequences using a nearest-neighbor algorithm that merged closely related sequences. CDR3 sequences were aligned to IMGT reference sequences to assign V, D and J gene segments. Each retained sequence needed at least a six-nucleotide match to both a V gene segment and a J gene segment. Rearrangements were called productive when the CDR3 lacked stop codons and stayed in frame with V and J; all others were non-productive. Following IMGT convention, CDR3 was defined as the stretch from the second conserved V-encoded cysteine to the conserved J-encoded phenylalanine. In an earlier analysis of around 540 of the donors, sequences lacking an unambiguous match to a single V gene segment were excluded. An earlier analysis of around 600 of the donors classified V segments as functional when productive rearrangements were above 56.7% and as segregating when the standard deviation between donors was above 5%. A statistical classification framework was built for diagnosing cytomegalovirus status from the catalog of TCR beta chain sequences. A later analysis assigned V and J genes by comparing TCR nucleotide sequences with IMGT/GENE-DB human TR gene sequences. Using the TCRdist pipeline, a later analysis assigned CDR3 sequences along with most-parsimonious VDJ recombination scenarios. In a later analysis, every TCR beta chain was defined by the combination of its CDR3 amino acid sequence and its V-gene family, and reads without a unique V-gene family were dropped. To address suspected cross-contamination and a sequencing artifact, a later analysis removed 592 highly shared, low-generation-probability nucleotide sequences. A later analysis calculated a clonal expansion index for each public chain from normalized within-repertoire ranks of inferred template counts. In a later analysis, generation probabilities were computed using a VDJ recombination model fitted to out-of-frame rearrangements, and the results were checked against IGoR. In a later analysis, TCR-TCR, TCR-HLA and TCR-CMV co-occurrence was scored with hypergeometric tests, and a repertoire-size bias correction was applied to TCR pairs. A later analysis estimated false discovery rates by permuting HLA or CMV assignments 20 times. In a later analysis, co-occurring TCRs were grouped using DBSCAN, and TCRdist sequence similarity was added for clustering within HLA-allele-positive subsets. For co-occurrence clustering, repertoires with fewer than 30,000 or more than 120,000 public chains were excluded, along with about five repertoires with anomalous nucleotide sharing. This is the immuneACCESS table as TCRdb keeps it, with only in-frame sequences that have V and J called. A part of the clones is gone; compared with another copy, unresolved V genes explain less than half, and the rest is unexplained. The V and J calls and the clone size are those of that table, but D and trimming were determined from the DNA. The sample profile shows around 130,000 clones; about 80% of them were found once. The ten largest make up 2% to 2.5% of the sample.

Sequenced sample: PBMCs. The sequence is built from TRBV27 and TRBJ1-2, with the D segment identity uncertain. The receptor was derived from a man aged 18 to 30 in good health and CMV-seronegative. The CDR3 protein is CASSLSTRRYGYTF. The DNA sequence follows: TGTGCCAGCAGTTTATCGACCAGGCGCTATGGCTACACCTTC.